The 6 T cell receptor beta chains reported below all come from one sample, sequenced in a study of identical twins' blood T cells. TCRdb reprocessed the 5' RACE reads via MiXCR and lists one record per CDR3 protein. The table includes a few hundred thousand distinct CDR3 sequences, 25% to 35% detected once. Specimen: PBMCs. The receptor source for this set is a woman aged 18-55 years in good health.

The chain carries TRBV7-9 and TRBJ2-7; 8 nucleotides align to TRBD1. This CDR3 contains 15 residues. V dropped 4 bases and J dropped 3; count of bases not matched to a gene: 8. Germline V gene sequence: CDR1 SEHNR, CDR2 FQNEAQ (reference sequence). The CDR3 DNA sequence: TGTGCCAGCAGCTACCGACAGGGGAACGTCTACGAGCAGTACTTC. The encoded protein is CASSYRQGNVYEQYF.

The chain recombines TRBV11-3 with TRBJ1-1; no firm D call. The germline gives CDR1 SGHNT, CDR2 YENEEA. The CDR3 runs 13 residues. Trimming took 5 bases from V and 9 from J, leaving 16 bases between them. In nucleotides, the CDR3 is TGTGCCAGCAGCCCCCGGATCGGAGCGCAAGCTTTCTTT. It translates to CASSPRIGAQAFF.

This clonotype has a handful of counts. The chain combines TRBV4-2 with TRBJ1-4; unclear D gene. The CDR3 is 14 residues long. Trimming pared 8 bases from V and 7 bases from J, leaving 17 bases between. The germline V gene encodes CDR1 LGHNA and CDR2 YNFKEQ. CDR3 bases: TGTGCCAGCGCGGAAGAGGGAGGAGGTGAAAAACTGTTTTTT. Protein sequence: CASAEEGGGEKLFF.

This clonotype was counted a few times. This chain joins TRBV5-1 and TRBJ2-5; D call uncertain. V lost 0 bases, J lost 0 bases, and 6 bases lay in between. Germline loops: CDR1 SGHRS, CDR2 YFSETQ. The CDR3 is 14 amino acids. CDR3: CASSLGVNQETQYF. In nucleotides, the CDR3 is TGCGCCAGCAGCTTGGGGGTTAACCAAGAGACCCAGTACTTC.

Worth noting for this clonotype: The junction departs from the called germline gene at one end, perhaps through a read error. The chain joins TRBV19 to TRBJ1-5; D is possibly TRBD1 (5 bases). CDR1 LNHDA and CDR2 SQIVND come from the germline V gene (reference sequence). The CDR3 is 14 amino acids. The CDR3 is CAGSTGRINQPQHF. DNA of the CDR3: TGTGCCGGTAGTACAGGACGGATTAATCAGCCCCAGCATTTT.

This clonotype came up a few times. The chain uses TRBV6-6 and TRBJ1-2, with 9 bases aligning to TRBD1. The CDR3 is made up of 16 amino acids. Germline loops: CDR1 MNHNY, CDR2 SVGAGI (reference sequence). V dropped 5 bases and J dropped 8; count of bases not matched to a gene: 15. The CDR3 is CASSATGGTGLGGYTF. DNA of the CDR3: TGTGCCAGCAGTGCGACAGGGGGAACTGGTCTCGGCGGCTACACCTTC.